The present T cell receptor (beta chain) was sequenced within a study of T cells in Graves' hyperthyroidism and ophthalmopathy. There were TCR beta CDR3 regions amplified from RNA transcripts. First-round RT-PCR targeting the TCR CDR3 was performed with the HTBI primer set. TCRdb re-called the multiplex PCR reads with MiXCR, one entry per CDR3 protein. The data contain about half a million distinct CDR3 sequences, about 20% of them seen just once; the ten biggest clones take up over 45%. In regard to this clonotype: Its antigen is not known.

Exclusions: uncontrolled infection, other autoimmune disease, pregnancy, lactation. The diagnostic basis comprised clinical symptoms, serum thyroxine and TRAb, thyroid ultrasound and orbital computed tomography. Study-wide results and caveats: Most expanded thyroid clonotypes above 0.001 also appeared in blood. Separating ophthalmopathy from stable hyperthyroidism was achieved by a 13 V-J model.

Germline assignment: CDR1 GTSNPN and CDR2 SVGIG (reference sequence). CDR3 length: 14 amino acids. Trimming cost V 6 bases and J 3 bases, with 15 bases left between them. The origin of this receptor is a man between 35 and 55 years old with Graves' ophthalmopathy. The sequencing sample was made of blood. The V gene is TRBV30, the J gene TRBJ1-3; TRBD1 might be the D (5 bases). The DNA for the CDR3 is TGTGCCTGTGGGGTAGGGGCCGATGGAAACACCATATATTTT. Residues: CACGVGADGNTIYF.